This TCR beta chain was identified in a study of T-cell memory formation after mild COVID-19. In TCRdb, the 5' RACE reads were re-called with MiXCR into one record per CDR3 protein. The sample holds 200,000 to 250,000 distinct CDR3 sequences; roughly 10% are singletons and the top ten take 3.5%. This clonotype was picked up a small number of times. Per germline, CDR1 DFQATT and CDR2 SNEGSKA (reference sequence). The CDR3 is 13 residues long. The origin of this receptor is a man between 18 and 29 years old who had mild COVID-19 (a few samples of this study predate the infection). Cell type and time point are not known. Material for sequencing was PBMCs or a T cell subset sorted from them (not recorded which). V and J are TRBV20-1 and TRBJ2-5; 8 bases align to TRBD2. CDR3 DNA sequence: TGCAGCCCCTCTAGCGGGTCCCAAGAGACCCAGTACTTC. It specifies CSPSSGSQETQYF.